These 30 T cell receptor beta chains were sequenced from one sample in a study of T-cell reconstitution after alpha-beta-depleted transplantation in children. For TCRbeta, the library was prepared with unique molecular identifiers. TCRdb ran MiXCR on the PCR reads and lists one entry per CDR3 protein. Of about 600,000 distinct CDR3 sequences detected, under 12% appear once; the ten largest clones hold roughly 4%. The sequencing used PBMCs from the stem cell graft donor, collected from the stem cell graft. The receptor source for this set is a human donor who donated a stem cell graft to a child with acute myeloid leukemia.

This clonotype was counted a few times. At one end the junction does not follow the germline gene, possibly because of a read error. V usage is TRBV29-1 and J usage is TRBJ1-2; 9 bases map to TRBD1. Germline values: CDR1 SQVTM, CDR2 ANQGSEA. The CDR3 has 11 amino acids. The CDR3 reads CSVEARDRARF. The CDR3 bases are TGCAGCGTTGAGGCCCGGGACAGGGCGCGCTTC.

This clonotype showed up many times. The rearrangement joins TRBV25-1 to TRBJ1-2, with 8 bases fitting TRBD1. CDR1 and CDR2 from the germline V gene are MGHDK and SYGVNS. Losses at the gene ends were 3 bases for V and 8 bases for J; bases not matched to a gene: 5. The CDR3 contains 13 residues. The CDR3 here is CASSDDRGWGYTF. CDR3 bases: TGTGCCAGCAGTGATGACAGGGGTTGGGGCTACACCTTC.

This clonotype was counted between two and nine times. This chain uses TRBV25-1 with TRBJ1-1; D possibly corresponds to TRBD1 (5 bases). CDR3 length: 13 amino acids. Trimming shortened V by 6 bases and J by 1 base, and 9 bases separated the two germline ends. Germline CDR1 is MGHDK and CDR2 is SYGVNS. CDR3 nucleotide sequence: TGTGCCAGCAGGGGCACAGGGAACACTGAAGCTTTCTTT. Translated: CASRGTGNTEAFF.

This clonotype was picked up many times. The CDR3 sequence: CSALPGDRQYF. For the CDR3, the DNA is TGCAGTGCTCTTCCAGGGGACCGCCAGTACTTC. V usage is TRBV20-1 and J usage is TRBJ2-7, with D possibly TRBD1 on 6 matching bases. This CDR3 contains 11 residues. Looked up from germline, CDR1 is DFQATT and CDR2 is SNEGSKA (reference sequence). The V gene lost 5 bases and the J gene lost 10 bases, with 15 bases spanning the gap.

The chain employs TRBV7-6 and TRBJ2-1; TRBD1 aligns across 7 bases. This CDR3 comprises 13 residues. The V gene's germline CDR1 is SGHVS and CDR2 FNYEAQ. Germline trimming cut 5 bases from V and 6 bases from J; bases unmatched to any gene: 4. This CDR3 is CASSISGGNEQFF. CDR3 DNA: TGTGCCAGCAGCATTTCAGGGGGCAATGAGCAGTTCTTC.

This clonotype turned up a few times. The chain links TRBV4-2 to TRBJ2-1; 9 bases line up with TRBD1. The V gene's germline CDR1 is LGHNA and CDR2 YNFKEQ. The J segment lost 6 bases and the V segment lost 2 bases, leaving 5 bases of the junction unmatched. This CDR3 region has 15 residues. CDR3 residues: CASSQRDRASNEQFF. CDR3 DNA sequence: TGTGCCAGCAGCCAACGGGACAGGGCGAGCAATGAGCAGTTCTTC.

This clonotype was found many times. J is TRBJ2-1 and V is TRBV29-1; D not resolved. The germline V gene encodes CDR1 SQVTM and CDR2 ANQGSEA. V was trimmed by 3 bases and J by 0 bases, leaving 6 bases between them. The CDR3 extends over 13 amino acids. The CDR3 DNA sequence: TGCAGCGTTGATGGTAGCTCCTACAATGAGCAGTTCTTC. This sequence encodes CSVDGSSYNEQFF.

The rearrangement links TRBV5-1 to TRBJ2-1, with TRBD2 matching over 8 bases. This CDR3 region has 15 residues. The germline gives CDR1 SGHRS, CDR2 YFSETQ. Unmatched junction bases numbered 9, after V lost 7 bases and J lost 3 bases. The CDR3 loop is CASPGGAGVYNEQFF. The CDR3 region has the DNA TGCGCCAGCCCTGGGGGAGCGGGAGTCTACAATGAGCAGTTCTTC. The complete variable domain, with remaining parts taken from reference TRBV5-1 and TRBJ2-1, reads KAGVTQTPRYLIKTRGQQVTLSCSPISGHRSVSWYQQTPGQGLQFLFEYFSETQRNKGNFPGRFSGRQFSNSRSEMNVSTLELGDSALYLCASPGGAGVYNEQFFGPGTRLTVL.

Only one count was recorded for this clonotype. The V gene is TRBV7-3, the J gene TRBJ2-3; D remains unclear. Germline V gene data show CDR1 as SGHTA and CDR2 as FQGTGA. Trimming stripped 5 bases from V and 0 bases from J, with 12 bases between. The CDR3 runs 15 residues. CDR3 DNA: TGTGCCAGCAGCGTTACGAGGAGTAGCACAGATACGCAGTATTTT. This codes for CASSVTRSSTDTQYF. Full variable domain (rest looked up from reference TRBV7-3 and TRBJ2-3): GAGVSQTPSNKVTEKGKYVELRCDPISGHTALYWYRQSLGQGPEFLIYFQGTGAADDSGLPNDRFFAVRPEGSVSTLKIQRTERGDSAVYLCASSVTRSSTDTQYFGPGTRLTVL.

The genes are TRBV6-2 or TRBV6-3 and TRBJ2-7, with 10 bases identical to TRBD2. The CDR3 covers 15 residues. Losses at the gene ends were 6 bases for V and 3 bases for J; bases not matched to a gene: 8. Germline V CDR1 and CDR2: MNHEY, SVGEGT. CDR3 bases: TGTGCCAGCAGCCGAGAACTAGCGGGGAACTACGAGCAGTACTTC. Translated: CASSRELAGNYEQYF.

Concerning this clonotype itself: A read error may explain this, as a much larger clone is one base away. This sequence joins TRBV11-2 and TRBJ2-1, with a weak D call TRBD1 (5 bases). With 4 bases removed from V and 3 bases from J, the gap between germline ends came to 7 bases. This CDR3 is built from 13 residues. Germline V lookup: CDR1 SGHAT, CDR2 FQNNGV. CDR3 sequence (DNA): TGTGCCAGCAGCTCACAGGACTACAATGAGCAGTTCTTC. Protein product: CASSSQDYNEQFF.

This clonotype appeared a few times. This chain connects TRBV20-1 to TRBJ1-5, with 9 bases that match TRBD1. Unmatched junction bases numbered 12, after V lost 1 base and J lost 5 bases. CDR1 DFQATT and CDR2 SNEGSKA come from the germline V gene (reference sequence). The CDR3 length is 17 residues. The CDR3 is CSARGEEDRGFHQPQHF. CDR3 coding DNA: TGCAGTGCTAGAGGAGAAGAGGACAGGGGATTCCATCAGCCCCAGCATTTT.

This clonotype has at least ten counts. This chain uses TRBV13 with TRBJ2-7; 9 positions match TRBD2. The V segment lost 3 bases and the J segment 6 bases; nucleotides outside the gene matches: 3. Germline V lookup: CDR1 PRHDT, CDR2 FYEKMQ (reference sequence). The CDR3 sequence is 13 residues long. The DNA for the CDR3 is TGTGCCAGCAGCTTTTCGCGGGGGGGCGAGCAGTACTTC. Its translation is CASSFSRGGEQYF.

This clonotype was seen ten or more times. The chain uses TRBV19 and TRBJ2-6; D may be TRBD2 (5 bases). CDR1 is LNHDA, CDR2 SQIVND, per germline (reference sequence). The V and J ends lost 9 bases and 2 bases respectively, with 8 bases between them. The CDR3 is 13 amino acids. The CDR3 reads CASGVAGANVLTF. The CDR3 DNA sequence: TGTGCCAGCGGGGTGGCTGGGGCCAACGTCCTGACTTTC.

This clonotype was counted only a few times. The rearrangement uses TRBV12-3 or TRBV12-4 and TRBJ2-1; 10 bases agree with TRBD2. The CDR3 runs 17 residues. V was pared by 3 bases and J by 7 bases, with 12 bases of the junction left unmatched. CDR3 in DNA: TGTGCCAGCAGTTTCCTAGCGGGAGAGTGGGGGGTGAATGAGCAGTTCTTC. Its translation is CASSFLAGEWGVNEQFF.

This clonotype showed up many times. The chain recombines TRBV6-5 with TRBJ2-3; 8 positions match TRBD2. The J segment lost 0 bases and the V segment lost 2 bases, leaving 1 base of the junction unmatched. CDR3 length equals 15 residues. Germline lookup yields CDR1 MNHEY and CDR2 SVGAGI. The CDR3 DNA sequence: TGTGCCAGCAGTTACCTAGCGGGTAGCACAGATACGCAGTATTTT. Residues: CASSYLAGSTDTQYF.

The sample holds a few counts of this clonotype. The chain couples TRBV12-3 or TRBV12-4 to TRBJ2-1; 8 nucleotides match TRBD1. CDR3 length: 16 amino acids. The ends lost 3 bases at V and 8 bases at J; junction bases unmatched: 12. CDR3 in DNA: TGTGCCAGCAGTTTTGGGTCCGGCAGGGGGCTTGATGAGCAGTTCTTC. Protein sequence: CASSFGSGRGLDEQFF.

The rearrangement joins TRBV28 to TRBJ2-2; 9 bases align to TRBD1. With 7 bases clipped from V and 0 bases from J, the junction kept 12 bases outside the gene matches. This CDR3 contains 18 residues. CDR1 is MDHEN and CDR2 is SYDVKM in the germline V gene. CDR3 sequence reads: CASKGTGFGLANTGELFF. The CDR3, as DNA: TGTGCCAGCAAAGGGACAGGGTTTGGACTAGCGAACACCGGGGAGCTGTTTTTT.

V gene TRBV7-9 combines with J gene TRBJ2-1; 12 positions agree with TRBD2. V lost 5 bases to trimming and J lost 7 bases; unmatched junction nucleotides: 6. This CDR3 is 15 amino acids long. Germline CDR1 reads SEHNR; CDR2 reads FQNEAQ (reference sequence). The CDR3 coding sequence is TGTGCCAGCAGCCGTACTAGCGGGAGGAGTAATGAGCAGTTCTTC. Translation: CASSRTSGRSNEQFF.

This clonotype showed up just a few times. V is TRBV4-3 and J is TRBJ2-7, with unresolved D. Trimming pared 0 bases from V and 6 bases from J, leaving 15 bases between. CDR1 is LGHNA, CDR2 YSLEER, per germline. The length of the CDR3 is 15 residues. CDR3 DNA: TGCGCCAGCAGCCAAGAGGGTGGGAACGTCGGCGAGCAGTACTTC. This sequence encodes CASSQEGGNVGEQYF.

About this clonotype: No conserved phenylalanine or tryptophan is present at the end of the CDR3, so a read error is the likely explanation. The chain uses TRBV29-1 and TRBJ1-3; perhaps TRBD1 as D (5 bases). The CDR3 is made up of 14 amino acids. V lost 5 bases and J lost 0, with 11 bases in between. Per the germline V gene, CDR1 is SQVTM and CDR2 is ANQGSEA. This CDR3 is CSVFGTDSGNTIYY. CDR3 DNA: TGCAGCGTTTTTGGGACCGACTCTGGAAACACCATATATTAT.

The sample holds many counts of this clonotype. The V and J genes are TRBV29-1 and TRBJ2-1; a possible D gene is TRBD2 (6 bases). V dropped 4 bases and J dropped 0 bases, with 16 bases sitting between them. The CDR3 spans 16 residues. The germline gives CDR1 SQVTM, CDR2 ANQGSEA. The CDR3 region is CSVGGGRKSSYNEQFF. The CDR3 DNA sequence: TGCAGCGTTGGGGGAGGCAGGAAAAGCTCCTACAATGAGCAGTTCTTC.

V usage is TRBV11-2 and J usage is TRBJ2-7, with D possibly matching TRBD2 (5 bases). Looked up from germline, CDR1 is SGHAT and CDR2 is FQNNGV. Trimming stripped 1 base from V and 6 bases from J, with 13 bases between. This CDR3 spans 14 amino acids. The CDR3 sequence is CASSLGLFEGEQYF. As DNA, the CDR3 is TGTGCCAGCAGCTTAGGACTGTTTGAGGGCGAGCAGTACTTC.

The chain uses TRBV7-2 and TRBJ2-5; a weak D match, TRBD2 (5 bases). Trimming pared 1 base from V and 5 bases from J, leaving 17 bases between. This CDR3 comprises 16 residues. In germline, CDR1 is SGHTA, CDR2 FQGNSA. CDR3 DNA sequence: TGTGCCAGCAGCTTAGGGAGCCCGAGGGCCGGGGAGACCCAGTACTTC. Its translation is CASSLGSPRAGETQYF.

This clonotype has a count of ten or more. The CDR3 protein is CASVDRREQYF. The CDR3, as DNA: TGTGCCAGCGTAGATCGGCGCGAGCAGTACTTC. V gene TRBV25-1 combines with J gene TRBJ2-7; D is unclear. Trimming took off 8 bases at V and 6 bases at J, with 11 bases between the two ends. Germline CDR1 reads MGHDK; CDR2 reads SYGVNS. The CDR3 extends over 11 amino acids.

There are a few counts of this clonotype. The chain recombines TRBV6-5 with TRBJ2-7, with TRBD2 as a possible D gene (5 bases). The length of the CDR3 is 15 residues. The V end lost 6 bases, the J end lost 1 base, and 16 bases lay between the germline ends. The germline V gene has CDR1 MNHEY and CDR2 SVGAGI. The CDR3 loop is CASRPLREHSYEQYF. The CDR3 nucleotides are TGTGCCAGCAGACCCCTTAGGGAGCATTCCTACGAGCAGTACTTC.

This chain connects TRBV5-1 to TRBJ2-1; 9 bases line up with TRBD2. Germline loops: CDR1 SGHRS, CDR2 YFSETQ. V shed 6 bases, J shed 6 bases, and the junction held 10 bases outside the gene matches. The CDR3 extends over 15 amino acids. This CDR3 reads CASTNRAGGLNEQFF. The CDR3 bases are TGCGCCAGCACCAACAGAGCGGGAGGACTCAATGAGCAGTTCTTC.

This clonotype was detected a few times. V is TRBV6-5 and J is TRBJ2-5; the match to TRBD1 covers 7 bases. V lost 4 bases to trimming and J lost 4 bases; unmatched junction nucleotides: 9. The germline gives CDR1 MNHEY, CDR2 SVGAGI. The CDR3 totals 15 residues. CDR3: CASSSPRDRAETQYF. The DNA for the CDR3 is TGTGCCAGCAGTTCCCCCCGAGACAGGGCAGAGACCCAGTACTTC.

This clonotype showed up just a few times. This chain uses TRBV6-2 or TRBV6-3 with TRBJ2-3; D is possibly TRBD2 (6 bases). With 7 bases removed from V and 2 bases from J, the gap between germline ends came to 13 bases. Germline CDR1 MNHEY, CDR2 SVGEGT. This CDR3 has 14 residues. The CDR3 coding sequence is TGTGCCAGCATGCGGGACTCCCACACAGATACGCAGTATTTT. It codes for CASMRDSHTDTQYF.

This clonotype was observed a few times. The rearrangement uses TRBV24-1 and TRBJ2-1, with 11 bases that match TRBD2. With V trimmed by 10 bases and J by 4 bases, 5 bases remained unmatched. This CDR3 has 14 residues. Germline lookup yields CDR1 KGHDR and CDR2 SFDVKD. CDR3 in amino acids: CATGVAGGYNEQFF. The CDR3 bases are TGTGCCACGGGAGTAGCGGGAGGGTACAATGAGCAGTTCTTC.